A selection of T cell receptor beta chains follows, all from one sample in a study of blood T cell repertoires in COVID-19. The protocol was immunoSEQ multiplex PCR, while the TCRdb copy is restricted to in-frame clones and leaves out a portion. There are 350,000 to 450,000 clones in the sample; 85% occur only once, and roughly 3.9% lies in the top ten. Sequenced material: peripheral blood. The receptors were sampled from a young woman with acute or convalescent COVID-19. The conserved cysteine and the conserved F or W are not part of the CDR3 here. For some rows the clone size is stated as once, few or many, or as a class when expanded; others skip it.

J gene: TRBJ1-5
clone size: -
CDR3 length: 11
V gene: TRBV19
CDR3 protein: ASSIDLNQPQH

J gene: TRBJ2-7
clone size: once
CDR3 length: 14
V gene: TRBV4-1
CDR3 protein: ASSQGRGGLAQRRY

J gene: TRBJ2-7
clone size: -
CDR3 length: 13
V gene: TRBV28
CDR3 protein: ASSLSTAFPHEQY

J gene: TRBJ2-4
clone size: -
CDR3 length: 14
V gene: TRBV4-1
CDR3 protein: ASSQEGLPAGNIQY

J gene: TRBJ2-7
clone size: -
CDR3 length: 13
V gene: TRBV3-1/TRBV3-2
CDR3 protein: ASSPLRVWGHEQY

J gene: TRBJ1-1
clone size: -
CDR3 length: 13
V gene: TRBV5-1
CDR3 protein: ASSISIGRNTEAF

J gene: TRBJ1-1
clone size: -
CDR3 length: 12
V gene: TRBV19
CDR3 protein: ASRSDRLNTEAF

J gene: TRBJ1-1
clone size: -
CDR3 length: 13
V gene: TRBV5-6
CDR3 protein: ASSLGPGENTEAF

J gene: TRBJ2-3
clone size: -
CDR3 length: 15
V gene: TRBV19
CDR3 protein: ASSMILAGDSRDTQY

J gene: TRBJ2-3
clone size: -
CDR3 length: 21
V gene: TRBV3-1/TRBV3-2
CDR3 protein: ASSQVRDLLRTSGPTSTDTQY

J gene: TRBJ2-7
clone size: -
CDR3 length: 12
V gene: TRBV2
CDR3 protein: ASRLGQGAYEQY

J gene: TRBJ2-2
clone size: -
CDR3 length: 15
V gene: TRBV27
CDR3 protein: ASSLDYLFANTGELF

J gene: TRBJ1-1
clone size: -
CDR3 length: 11
V gene: TRBV28
CDR3 protein: ASSTAQGKGAF

J gene: TRBJ2-3
clone size: -
CDR3 length: 14
V gene: TRBV3-1/TRBV3-2
CDR3 protein: ASSPLPSGEGDTQY

J gene: TRBJ2-5
clone size: -
CDR3 length: 15
V gene: TRBV18
CDR3 protein: ASSPLALAGSLETQY

J gene: TRBJ2-1
clone size: -
CDR3 length: 12
V gene: TRBV11-2
CDR3 protein: ASSLEVGAGEQF

J gene: TRBJ2-3
clone size: -
CDR3 length: 16
V gene: TRBV7-2
CDR3 protein: ASTLSGLAGGPTDTQY

J gene: TRBJ2-1
clone size: -
CDR3 length: 9
V gene: TRBV5-1
CDR3 protein: ASSLGGEQF

J gene: TRBJ1-1
clone size: -
CDR3 length: 11
V gene: TRBV4-1
CDR3 protein: ASSLHSNTEAF

J gene: TRBJ2-3
clone size: -
CDR3 length: 15
V gene: TRBV7-6
CDR3 protein: ASSLVLAGEGPDTQY

J gene: TRBJ2-1
clone size: -
CDR3 length: 14
V gene: TRBV10-1
CDR3 protein: ASSESTSLEGNEQF

J gene: TRBJ2-3
clone size: -
CDR3 length: 12
V gene: TRBV25-1
CDR3 protein: ASSDGGAIDTQY

J gene: TRBJ2-3
clone size: -
CDR3 length: 14
V gene: TRBV11-3
CDR3 protein: ASSLGASGSTDTQY

J gene: TRBJ2-1
clone size: once
CDR3 length: 12
V gene: TRBV2
CDR3 protein: ASSLAGSYNEQF

J gene: TRBJ2-3
clone size: once
CDR3 length: 17
V gene: TRBV3-1/TRBV3-2
CDR3 protein: ASSPSGAGSTTSTDTQY

J gene: TRBJ2-1
clone size: -
CDR3 length: 13
V gene: TRBV6-5
CDR3 protein: ASSTTRDYDNEQF